This T cell receptor (beta chain) was captured by sequencing in a study of neurological immune-mediated disorders. TCRdb re-called the 5' RACE reads with MiXCR, one entry per CDR3 protein. This sample has more than 50,000 distinct CDR3 sequences, with roughly 3.6% found just once. This clonotype was seen at least ten times. J lost 4 bases, V lost 3 bases, and 6 bases had no gene match. Germline CDR1 is SNHLY and CDR2 is FYNNEI. This CDR3 is built from 16 residues. The sequenced material came from PBMCs. This clonotype was obtained from a man under 40 with multiple sclerosis. The chain has TRBV2 and TRBJ2-3; 11 bases map to TRBD2. The CDR3: CASSEGLAVDADTQYF. The CDR3 coding sequence is TGTGCCAGCAGTGAGGGACTAGCGGTGGACGCAGATACGCAGTATTTT. Full variable domain (missing parts from reference TRBV2 and TRBJ2-3): EPEVTQTPSHQVTQMGQEVILRCVPISNHLYFYWYRQILGQKVEFLVSFYNNEISEKSEIFDDQFSVERPDGSNFTLKIRSTKLEDSAMYFCASSEGLAVDADTQYFGPGTRLTVL.